This record covers a single T cell receptor beta chain. Sequencing used immunoSEQ multiplex PCR; TCRdb keeps in-frame clones, though not all of them. The sample records around 700,000 clones, 92% being singletons. This record belongs to a study of shared clonotypes between healthy human individuals. Terminally differentiated effector memory CD45RA+ cells were excluded by CCR7 positive selection of CD45RO-negative cells. The CDR3 length is 15 residues. The V gene end was trimmed by 3 bases and the J gene end by 2 bases; junction bases not matched to a gene: 4. Germline lookup yields CDR1 LNHDA and CDR2 SQIVND (reference sequence).

This chain uses TRBV19 with TRBJ2-3, with 8 bases lining up with TRBD1. The sequence was obtained from a man aged 25-45 years in good health. Sequencing was carried out using naive CD8+ T cells sorted from blood. The CDR3 sequence: CASSIGQGATDTQYF. In DNA, the CDR3 is TGTGCCAGTAGTATTGGGCAGGGGGCCACAGATACGCAGTATTTT. Complete variable domain (other parts from reference TRBV19 and TRBJ2-3): DGGITQSPKYLFRKEGQNVTLSCEQNLNHDAMYWYRQDPGQGLRLIYYSQIVNDFQKGDIAEGYSVSREKKESFPLTVTSAQKNPTAFYLCASSIGQGATDTQYFGPGTRLTVL.